The sequence of this T cell receptor beta chain was determined in a study of blood T cell repertoires in COVID-19. The wider study: Samples came from the United States, Italy and Spain, spanning acute and convalescent COVID-19. From T cells, B-cell-depleted T cells, or PBMCs came the material, which was cDNA or gDNA.

Original processing methods: Nucleated cell number was recorded as an estimate derived from reference gene primer amplification. TCRdb's copy holds only in-frame clones and misses some; the assay was immunoSEQ multiplex PCR. From that table come the V and J calls and clone size; the DNA was used to work out D and trimming. There are about 56,000 clones in the sample; roughly nine tenths occur only once, and less than 50% lies in the top ten. The Seattle site enrolled patients during active infection and followed them longitudinally. The source material was peripheral blood. The TCR sequence derives from a woman in her sixties with COVID-19, enrolled during active disease.

The CDR3 sequence: CASSIQGQLEAFF. In DNA form, the CDR3 reads TGTGCCAGCAGCATACAAGGACAGCTTGAAGCTTTCTTT. This chain joins TRBV11-3 and TRBJ1-1; weak D call: TRBD1 (6 bases). The germline V gene encodes CDR1 SGHNT and CDR2 YENEEA. The CDR3 covers 13 residues. Deletions cut 5 bases from V and 7 bases from J, with 14 bases between.